This T cell receptor beta chain emerged from a study of blood T cells in healthy people across ages. Germline values: CDR1 SGDLS, CDR2 YYNGEE. Trimming removed 3 bases from V and 0 bases from J; junction bases left unmatched: 15. This CDR3 is built from 20 residues. A J-beta primer mix and a sample-barcoded 5' primer were used in a second PCR of about 7 to 12 cycles. From the 5' RACE reads, TCRdb called clonotypes with MiXCR, one entry per CDR3 protein. The sample lists 1.2 million to 1.5 million distinct CDR3 sequences, approximately 40% seen once, with 7.9% in the top ten. The chain recombines TRBV9 with TRBJ2-1; 10 bases are shared with TRBD2. The sequence derives from a woman under 30 in good health. The sample comprised blood. The CDR3 sequence is CASSAHGGLAGVSSYNEQFF. The CDR3 DNA reads TGTGCCAGCAGCGCACACGGGGGGCTAGCGGGAGTGAGCTCCTACAATGAGCAGTTCTTC.